The 16 T cell receptor beta chains below come from one sample, sequenced in a study of blood T cell repertoires in COVID-19. Libraries were prepared by immunoSEQ multiplex PCR; TCRdb keeps only in-frame clonotypes and omits some of them. Of more than 200,000 clones listed, about 88% are singletons. Sample: peripheral blood. All receptors come from a woman aged 60-75 years with acute or convalescent COVID-19.

The rearrangement uses TRBV5-5 and TRBJ2-7; 11 bases line up with TRBD2. The trim removed 3 bases at V and 2 bases at J, leaving 4 bases unmatched. This CDR3 has 15 residues. The germline V gene has CDR1 SGHKS and CDR2 YYEKEE (reference sequence). CDR3 sequence (DNA): TGTGCCAGCAGCTCTGAGACTAGCGGGACCTACGAGCAGTACTTC. This translates into CASSSETSGTYEQYF.

As for this clone: The junction departs from germline at one end; a sequencing error may be responsible. This chain links TRBV7-7 with TRBJ2-1; TRBD2 matches at 8 bases. This CDR3 is built from 13 residues. The germline V gene has CDR1 SSHAT and CDR2 FNYEAQ (reference sequence). The CDR3 sequence: CASSLVTGGEQFF. The CDR3 nucleotides are TGTGCTAGCAGCTTAGTCACGGGAGGGGAGCAGTTCTTC.

V gene TRBV3-1 (or the pseudogene TRBV3-2) combines with J gene TRBJ2-7; D may be TRBD2 (6 bases). Trimming cost V 1 base and J 6 bases, with 13 bases left between them. The germline V gene has CDR1 LGHDT and CDR2 YNNKEL (reference sequence). This CDR3 is 14 amino acids long. CDR3 in amino acids: CASSQGRGGAEQYF. The DNA for the CDR3 is TGTGCCAGCAGCCAAGGTAGGGGAGGTGCCGAGCAGTACTTC.

The rearrangement joins TRBV7-3 to TRBJ1-3, with D unresolved. There are 15 residues in the CDR3. Per the germline V gene, CDR1 is SGHTA and CDR2 is FQGTGA. V gave up 5 bases and J gave up 0 bases, with 11 bases separating them. CDR3 sequence (DNA): TGTGCCAGCAGCCCCGCGGGGAGCTCTGGAAACACCATATATTTT. Encoded protein: CASSPAGSSGNTIYF.

This clone was recorded a few times. The same CDR3 can be traced to other DNA sequences in this sample. As DNA, the CDR3 is TGTGCCAGCTCACCGGGCAGCAATCAGCCCCAGCATTTT. Encoded protein: CASSPGSNQPQHF. The V call is TRBV18, the J call TRBJ1-5; D gene ambiguous. Germline assignment: CDR1 KGHSH and CDR2 LQKENI. The CDR3 totals 13 residues. Trimming cost V 3 bases and J 1 base, with 4 bases left between them.

The rearrangement joins TRBV18 to TRBJ1-1; no reliable D call. The V gene's germline CDR1 is KGHSH and CDR2 LQKENI. Deletions cut 8 bases from V and 1 base from J, with 14 bases between. This CDR3 is built from 14 residues. The CDR3 reads CASQSGRSNTEAFF. The CDR3 coding sequence is TGTGCCAGCCAATCGGGTCGTTCGAACACTGAAGCTTTCTTT.

The V gene is TRBV14, the J gene TRBJ1-5; D remains ambiguous. The CDR3 is 13 amino acids. Germline loops: CDR1 SGHDN, CDR2 FVKESK. Trimming stripped 3 bases from V and 7 bases from J, with 10 bases between. CDR3 in DNA: TGTGCCAGCAGCCATTCGGTCAACCAGCCCCAGCATTTT. Its translation: CASSHSVNQPQHF.

The genes are TRBV10-3 and TRBJ2-2, with 8 bases fitting TRBD2. The CDR3 has 14 amino acids. Germline CDR1 is ENHRY and CDR2 is SYGVKD. The trim removed 6 bases at V and 1 base at J, leaving 1 base unmatched. The CDR3 sequence is CAIRGLENTGELFF. CDR3 nucleotide sequence: TGTGCCATCAGGGGACTAGAGAACACCGGGGAGCTGTTTTTT.

CDR3 DNA: TGCGCCAGCAGTGAGGTTGACAGGCCTTATAATTCACCCCTCCACTTT. Amino acids: CASSEVDRPYNSPLHF. The V gene is TRBV10-2, the J gene TRBJ1-6; the D gene is possibly TRBD1 (6 bases). V dropped 2 bases and J dropped 4 bases, with 12 bases sitting between them. Germline CDR1 reads WSHSY; CDR2 reads SAAADI. CDR3 size: 16 residues.

CDR3 coding DNA: TGTGCCAGCAGCCTAGGACAGGGCAAAAACATTCAGTACTTC. This sequence encodes CASSLGQGKNIQYF. V and J are TRBV5-6 and TRBJ2-4, with TRBD1 matching over 8 bases. CDR1 is SGHDT and CDR2 is YYEEEE in the germline V gene. CDR3 length: 14 residues. The ends lost 4 bases at V and 3 bases at J; junction bases unmatched: 3.

The V call is TRBV10-2, the J call TRBJ2-7; possibly TRBD2 for D (6 bases). This CDR3 spans 15 amino acids. Germline V gives CDR1 WSHSY, CDR2 SAAADI. V was shortened by 7 bases and J by 3 bases, with 19 bases between the two germline ends. The CDR3 loop is CASIARWGVSYEQYF. CDR3 sequence (DNA): TGCGCCAGCATAGCCCGGTGGGGGGTTAGCTACGAGCAGTACTTC.

The genes are TRBV4-3 and TRBJ1-1; 7 positions match TRBD1. Germline loops: CDR1 LGHNA, CDR2 YSLEER. Trimming took 2 bases from V and 4 from J; bases not matched to a gene: 4. The CDR3 consists of 14 residues. The CDR3, as DNA: TGCGCCAGCAGCCAATATGACAGGGTCACTGAAGCTTTCTTT. Its protein is CASSQYDRVTEAFF.

The rearrangement joins TRBV6-4 to TRBJ2-1; 7 bases match TRBD2. The germline gives CDR1 MRHNA, CDR2 SNTAGT. V was clipped by 4 bases and J by 6 bases; unmatched bases: 9. CDR3 length equals 15 residues. The CDR3 sequence: CASSGELASANEQFF. CDR3 DNA: TGTGCCAGCAGTGGCGAACTAGCGTCAGCCAATGAGCAGTTCTTC.

In regard to this clone: A junction boundary mismatches the germline segment, possibly from a read error. The genes are TRBV7-9 and TRBJ1-2; no clear D. Per the germline V gene, CDR1 is SEHNR and CDR2 is FQNEAQ (reference sequence). This CDR3 has 9 amino acids. The CDR3 here is CASSLENSF. The CDR3 coding sequence is TGTGCCAGCAGCTTAGAGAACAGCTTC.

This chain's CDR3 is CASSLGKGGPVHNEQFF. As DNA, the CDR3 is TGCGCCAGCAGCTTGGGAAAAGGAGGGCCTGTCCACAATGAGCAGTTCTTC. The V call is TRBV5-1, the J call TRBJ2-1; D may be TRBD2 (6 bases). CDR3 size: 17 residues. CDR1 SGHRS and CDR2 YFSETQ come from the germline V gene. Trimming removed 0 bases from V and 5 bases from J, with 18 bases in between.

This chain uses TRBV19 with TRBJ2-7; 12 positions agree with TRBD2. This CDR3 comprises 18 residues. The V and J ends lost 3 bases and 0 bases, in that order; junction bases with no gene match: 9. The germline V gene encodes CDR1 LNHDA and CDR2 SQIVND (reference sequence). CDR3 residues: CASSISSSTSGSSYEQYF. DNA of the CDR3: TGTGCCAGTAGTATCTCTTCCTCGACTAGCGGGAGCTCCTACGAGCAGTACTTC.